This T cell receptor (beta chain) originates from a study of T cells in Graves' hyperthyroidism and ophthalmopathy. Overall study context: It was at initial diagnosis, before any treatment, that peripheral blood was collected.

The CDR3 has 16 residues. V was pared by 4 bases and J by 8 bases, with 21 bases between. Germline V lookup: CDR1 SGHTA, CDR2 FQGNSA. The source material, RNA transcripts, was used to amplify TCR beta CDR3 regions. First-round RT-PCR with HTBI primers amplified the TCR CDR3 region. TCRdb recomputed calls from the multiplex PCR reads with MiXCR, one row per CDR3 protein. This table has some 350,000 distinct CDR3 sequences, around 15% appearing once. Every diagnosis used clinical symptoms, serum thyroxine and TRAb, thyroid ultrasound and orbital computed tomography. This TCR derives from an older woman with Graves' ophthalmopathy. This chain joins TRBV7-2 and TRBJ2-1; D may be TRBD1 or TRBD2 (7 bases each). Sequenced input: blood. The chain's CDR3 is CASSSGGAGAQYEQFF. CDR3 coding DNA: TGTGCCAGCAGCTCAGGGGGGGCTGGGGCACAATATGAGCAGTTCTTC. The whole variable domain, filled in from reference TRBV7-2 and TRBJ2-1, reads GAGVSQSPSNKVTEKGKDVELRCDPISGHTALYWYRQSLGQGLEFLIYFQGNSAPDKSGLPSDRFSAERTGGSVSTLTIQRTQQEDSAVYLCASSSGGAGAQYEQFFGPGTRLTVL.